Listed below are T cell receptor beta chains from one sample, sequenced in a study of cytomegalovirus exposure and HLA in healthy donors. Measured with immunoSEQ multiplex PCR; TCRdb has only the in-frame clones, and not every one. The sample includes 160,000 or so clones, roughly 79% of them seen just once. Material for sequencing was PBMCs. The receptors originated from a woman aged 40 to 50 in good health and CMV-seropositive. The CDR3 runs from the conserved cysteine through the conserved F or W. The D gene is left open where the match is weak. Size values are once, few and many counts, or a class for expanded clones, and some rows have none.

V: TRBV27; size: NA; J: TRBJ1-6; D: NA; CDR3: CASSPTGTNYNSPLHF; DNA: TGTGCCAGCAGTCCAACCGGGACAAACTATAATTCACCCCTCCACTTT
V: TRBV6-5; size: NA; J: TRBJ2-2; D: NA; CDR3: CASSKRGYTGELFF; DNA: TGTGCCAGCAGTAAACGGGGGTACACCGGGGAGCTGTTTTTT
V: TRBV5-8; size: NA; J: TRBJ1-5; D: NA; CDR3: CASSPKRAGPSNQPQHF; DNA: TGTGCCAGCAGCCCGAAGAGGGCGGGCCCTAGCAATCAGCCCCAGCATTTT
V: TRBV29-1; size: NA; J: TRBJ2-7; D: TRBD1; CDR3: CSVGTGVIYEQYF; DNA: TGCAGCGTTGGGACAGGGGTTATCTACGAGCAGTACTTC
V: TRBV14; size: NA; J: TRBJ1-4; D: NA; CDR3: CASSFDLGTNEKLFF; DNA: TGTGCCAGCAGCTTCGACTTAGGAACTAATGAAAAACTGTTTTTT
V: TRBV12-1; size: NA; J: TRBJ2-5; D: NA; CDR3: CASSSLETGGDGLQETQYF; DNA: TGTGCCAGCAGCTCTCTCGAGACAGGGGGCGACGGCCTTCAAGAGACCCAGTACTTC
V: TRBV6-6; size: few; J: TRBJ1-2; D: TRBD1; CDR3: CASREQGAVYGYTF; DNA: TGTGCCAGCAGGGAACAGGGGGCGGTCTATGGCTACACCTTC
V: TRBV10-3; size: NA; J: TRBJ2-7; D: TRBD2; CDR3: CAIRLSGGTSYEQYF; DNA: TGTGCCATCAGGCTAAGCGGGGGGACCTCCTACGAGCAGTACTTC
V: TRBV5-1; size: NA; J: TRBJ1-5; D: NA; CDR3: CASSPGGGYQPQHF; DNA: TGCGCCAGCAGCCCGGGGGGGGGATATCAGCCCCAGCATTTT
V: TRBV2; size: once; J: TRBJ1-1; D: NA; CDR3: CASRGNRVGNTEAFF; DNA: TGTGCCAGCAGGGGCAACAGGGTGGGGAACACTGAAGCTTTCTTT
V: TRBV11-2; size: NA; J: TRBJ1-5; D: NA; CDR3: CASSLSPSRQPQHF; DNA: TGTGCCAGCAGCTTGTCTCCTAGCCGTCAGCCCCAGCATTTT
V: TRBV5-4; size: NA; J: TRBJ2-2; D: TRBD2; CDR3: CASSFLAGPNTGELFF; DNA: TGTGCCAGCAGCTTTCTAGCGGGGCCGAACACCGGGGAGCTGTTTTTT
V: TRBV4-3; size: NA; J: TRBJ2-1; D: NA; CDR3: CASSRGGVRNEQFF; DNA: TGCGCCAGCAGCCGAGGGGGGGTCCGGAATGAGCAGTTCTTC
V: TRBV30; size: NA; J: TRBJ1-2; D: NA; CDR3: CAWSVGGARANYGYTF; DNA: TGTGCCTGGAGTGTTGGGGGGGCTCGGGCTAACTATGGCTACACCTTC
V: TRBV14; size: NA; J: TRBJ2-7; D: NA; CDR3: CASSHGAGPLYEQYF; DNA: TGTGCCAGCAGCCACGGCGCAGGGCCTCTCTACGAGCAGTACTTC
V: TRBV7-6; size: NA; J: TRBJ2-7; D: NA; CDR3: CASSLDPYEQYF; DNA: TGTGCCAGCAGCTTAGACCCTTACGAGCAGTACTTC
V: TRBV7-9; size: NA; J: TRBJ1-2; D: NA; CDR3: CASSREGYFGYTF; DNA: TGTGCCAGCAGCAGGGAGGGATATTTTGGCTACACCTTC
V: TRBV7-8; size: NA; J: TRBJ2-1; D: TRBD2; CDR3: CASSRGLAGATNEQFF; DNA: TGTGCCAGCAGCCGGGGACTAGCGGGGGCCACTAATGAGCAGTTCTTC
V: TRBV19; size: once; J: TRBJ1-4; D: NA; CDR3: CASSLQGADEKLFF; DNA: TGTGCCAGTAGTCTACAGGGCGCGGATGAAAAACTGTTTTTT
V: TRBV28; size: few; J: TRBJ1-6; D: NA; CDR3: CASSPDLGGYYNSPLHF; DNA: TGTGCCAGCAGTCCCGACTTGGGAGGTTACTATAATTCACCCCTCCACTTT
V: TRBV13; size: NA; J: TRBJ1-1; D: NA; CDR3: CASQPGPGSEAFF; DNA: TGTGCCTCGCAGCCCGGCCCCGGGAGTGAAGCTTTCTTT
V: TRBV30; size: NA; J: TRBJ1-4; D: NA; CDR3: CAWSRSANEKLFF; DNA: TGTGCCTGGAGTAGATCGGCTAATGAAAAACTGTTTTTT
V: TRBV29-1; size: few; J: TRBJ2-5; D: NA; CDR3: CSVVSPAPVQETQYF; DNA: TGCAGCGTTGTATCGCCCGCCCCGGTTCAAGAGACCCAGTACTTC
V: TRBV28; size: NA; J: TRBJ2-1; D: NA; CDR3: CASSLGLELDEQFF; DNA: TGTGCCAGCAGTTTAGGTCTCGAGTTGGATGAGCAGTTCTTC
V: TRBV5-8; size: NA; J: TRBJ1-2; D: TRBD1; CDR3: CASSRGTGMIGYGYTF; DNA: TGTGCCAGCAGCAGGGGGACAGGGATGATCGGATATGGCTACACCTTC
V: TRBV14; size: NA; J: TRBJ2-1; D: NA; CDR3: CASSPEGWDEQFF; DNA: TGTGCCAGCAGCCCGGAGGGGTGGGATGAGCAGTTCTTC
V: TRBV2; size: NA; J: TRBJ1-1; D: NA; CDR3: CASSVGRGNTEAFF; DNA: TGTGCCAGCAGTGTTGGCCGAGGGAACACTGAAGCTTTCTTT
V: TRBV7-3; size: NA; J: TRBJ1-1; D: NA; CDR3: CASSLNRVNTEAFF; DNA: TGTGCCAGCAGCTTGAACAGGGTGAACACTGAAGCTTTCTTT
V: TRBV28; size: once; J: TRBJ1-6; D: NA; CDR3: CASSKDTGSGNSPLHF; DNA: TGTGCCAGCAGCAAAGATACAGGGAGTGGAAATTCACCCCTCCACTTT
V: TRBV7-2; size: NA; J: TRBJ1-3; D: TRBD1; CDR3: CASSETGATGNTIYF; DNA: TGTGCCAGCAGCGAAACAGGGGCTACTGGAAACACCATATATTTT
V: TRBV7-8; size: few; J: TRBJ1-1; D: NA; CDR3: CASSLGGGLGEAFF; DNA: TGTGCCAGCAGCTTAGGTGGAGGGTTGGGTGAAGCTTTCTTT